This TCR beta chain was recorded in a study of T-cell reconstitution after alpha-beta-depleted transplantation in children. Study-level findings and limits: The main origin of T-cell counts and diversity one year after transplant was newly produced T cells. Expanded graft clones, several hundred of them, were reportedly the source of alpha-beta T cells about two months after transplant.

Unique molecular identifiers were used in preparing the TCRbeta library. TCRdb reprocessed the PCR reads with MiXCR, giving one entry per CDR3 protein. Among 200,000 to 250,000 distinct CDR3 sequences listed, roughly a tenth were seen once. In germline, CDR1 is DFQATT, CDR2 SNEGSKA (reference sequence). This CDR3 region has 13 residues. Trimming at V came to 3 bases and at J to 5 bases, leaving 6 bases not matched to a gene. This clonotype was recorded at least ten times. What it recognizes is unknown. The chain has TRBV20-1 and TRBJ2-7; TRBD1 agrees at 8 bases. The material was PBMCs, obtained before TCRalphabeta/CD19-depleted stem cell transplant. The receptor was isolated from a child under two years old with acute myeloid leukemia, due to receive a stem cell transplant. CDR3 sequence (DNA): TGCAGTGCTAGCGGACAGGGTAGGCACGAGCAGTACTTC. It yields the protein CSASGQGRHEQYF.